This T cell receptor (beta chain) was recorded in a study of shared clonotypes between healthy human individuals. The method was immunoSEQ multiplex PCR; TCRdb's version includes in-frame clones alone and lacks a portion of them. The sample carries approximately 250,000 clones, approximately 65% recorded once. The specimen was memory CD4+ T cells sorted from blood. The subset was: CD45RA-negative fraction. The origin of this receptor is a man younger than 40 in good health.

CDR3 coding DNA: TGTGCCAGCAGCTTAGGAGGGCAGGGGGGTGCTTTCTTT. It yields the protein CASSLGGQGGAFF. The chain uses TRBV11-2 and TRBJ1-1; 7 bases match TRBD1. With 1 base clipped from V and 11 bases from J, the junction kept 7 bases outside the gene matches. Germline V CDR1 and CDR2: SGHAT, FQNNGV. CDR3 length: 13 residues.